This T cell receptor (beta chain) was profiled in a study of T cells after yellow fever vaccination. Findings and caveats of the study: Peaking faster, on day 5 versus 15, the secondary response was nonetheless weaker. Some clonotypes, a small share, were shared between CD4 and CD8 compartments.

Of note for this clonotype: The target antigen is unknown.

They built TCR cDNA with 5'RACE template switching, a step that put in a universal primer site and UMIs. TCRdb ran MiXCR on the 5' RACE reads and lists one entry per CDR3 protein. The sample contains about 430,000 distinct CDR3 sequences, roughly a sixth of which appear only once. From germline, CDR1 is SGDLS and CDR2 YYNGEE. This CDR3 is 12 amino acids long. Trimming stripped 0 bases from V and 8 bases from J, with 3 bases between. The sequence came from a man aged 18-30 years who received the YFV17D yellow fever vaccine. This chain connects TRBV9 to TRBJ1-6; D gene uncertain. The sequenced sample was PBMCs, obtained before the yellow fever booster vaccination. DNA of the CDR3: TGTGCCAGCAGCGTAGGTTATTCACCCCTCCACTTT. Translated: CASSVGYSPLHF.